The rows below give T cell receptor beta chains drawn from one sample of a study of blood T cell repertoires in COVID-19. The assay was immunoSEQ multiplex PCR, and TCRdb's table has in-frame clones only and misses some. The table has roughly 190,000 clones, 70% to 85% seen once. Sequencing was performed on PBMCs or T cells enriched from blood (not recorded which). The receptors come from a woman aged 55-69 years with acute COVID-19. The CDR3 runs from the conserved cysteine through the conserved F or W. Clone size, where shown, is once, few, many, or a class for clones that have expanded.

CASSPTGGDSGANVLTF,TRBV6-6,many,TRBJ2-6
CAISESVRGLNQPQHF,TRBV10-3,.,TRBJ1-5
CASSPAPSGGADGNEQFF,TRBV27,.,TRBJ2-1
CATSIQGDTQYF,TRBV15,few,TRBJ2-3
CASQNYWNTEAFF,TRBV11-2,few,TRBJ1-1
CASSFQGEGIYGYTF,TRBV11-2,once,TRBJ1-2
CASSLGGKGAFF,TRBV12-3/TRBV12-4,.,TRBJ1-1
CASSIGTTQETQYF,TRBV19,.,TRBJ2-5
CATSRSSETQYF,TRBV15,.,TRBJ2-5
CASRALAGEETQYF,TRBV7-9,.,TRBJ2-5
CASSYSTGTLGYTF,TRBV6-6,.,TRBJ1-2
CASSLARGGLGTEAFF,TRBV7-9,.,TRBJ1-1
CASSSMYRYDYGYTF,TRBV28,once,TRBJ1-2
CASSREGWAGYTF,TRBV5-1,few,TRBJ1-2
CASSLGPSNPEAFF,TRBV7-2,.,TRBJ1-1
CAWSRTPERNEQFF,TRBV30,few,TRBJ2-1
CSAGTGMAYEQYF,TRBV29-1,.,TRBJ2-7
CSAGDGSVGEKLFF,TRBV20-1,.,TRBJ1-4
CASSLGPPGGGGIEEQYF,TRBV5-6,.,TRBJ2-7
CASNQGYGTDTQYF,TRBV19,.,TRBJ2-3
CASIAGDRGYTF,TRBV19,.,TRBJ1-2
CASSEAGSNQGEQFF,TRBV10-1,.,TRBJ2-1